This T cell receptor beta chain comes out of a study of early T cells in non-severe SARS-CoV-2 infection. Study-level results: The matching step, a VDJdb search, favored anti-spike CD8 responses and missed private and CD4 specificities.

Looked up from germline, CDR1 is DFQATT and CDR2 is SNEGSKA (reference sequence). CDR3 length: 18 amino acids. V lost 0 bases and J lost 2; bases outside the gene matches: 11. This clonotype was seen ten or more times. Its target is unknown. A single record per CDR3 protein comes from TCRdb applying MiXCR to the 5' RACE reads. The sample contains around 60,000 distinct CDR3 sequences, approximately 10% of which appear only once. This sample comprised whole blood, obtained at baseline. The V gene is TRBV20-1, the J gene TRBJ2-1; 9 nucleotides agree with TRBD2. This clonotype originated in an adult who was a healthcare worker with PCR-confirmed SARS-CoV-2 infection or an uninfected control (not recorded which). The CDR3 coding sequence is TGCAGTGCTAGAGACCCCAACAGCGGGGGGTTACCCTACAATGAGCAGTTCTTC. The encoded protein is CSARDPNSGGLPYNEQFF.